This T cell receptor beta chain came from a study of blood T cell repertoires in COVID-19 (dated by TCRdb to the early 2020s). With regard to the full study: Collaborator samples came from the United States, Italy and Spain and covered acute and convalescent phases of COVID-19. The material from the prospective study consisted of cDNA or gDNA derived from T cells, B-cell-depleted T cells, or PBMCs. Nearly every sample came with metadata listing a de-identified subject ID, COVID-19 status, age in years and sex. HLA class I and class II types, where available, came from metadata supplied by the sample provider rather than from assay-based typing. The repertoires were made available in a free public database intended to serve as a resource for research on the immune response to SARS-CoV-2. The dataset comprised deeply sampled blood TCRbeta repertoires from subjects exposed to, actively infected with, or recovered from COVID-19. Samples came from the ongoing ImmuneRACE study (first 160 participants) plus 1,254 subjects from 6 global collaborators. Study-wide conclusions, independent of this receptor: How much clinical and demographic metadata was included differed by source and by participant, and the metadata was provided uncurated.

V loses 1 base of germline sequence and J loses 3 bases, and the interval between the two ends is 9 bases. Taken from cysteine to phenylalanine, the CDR3 has 14 residues. Here the CDR3 DNA is all that survives: 42 bases in frame from base 1. As encoded in the germline V gene, CDR1 is MNHNS while CDR2 is SASEGT. For this clone: Which antigen it targets is not known. Base qualities were left out, and no much larger clone turns up one base away.

The immunoSEQ Assay, a bias-controlled multiplex PCR, was used to amplify TCRbeta CDR3 regions from genomic DNA. Under the source paper's analysis protocol: Within the assay, amplification of reference gene primers was used to estimate how many nucleated cells each sample contained. Sequence reads were collapsed and filtered to measure the absolute abundance of every unique TCRbeta CDR3 rearrangement. For each sample, productive Simpson clonality was calculated by taking the square root of Simpson's diversity index across productive rearrangements. In TCRdb, the immuneACCESS table is reduced to in-frame sequences with V and J assigned. These tables do not hold every clone; where another copy was compared, an unresolved V gene accounts for under half, and the others remain unexplained. Clonal size and the V and J genes are those of that table, whereas D and trimming came from the DNA. The sample yields approximately 260,000 clones; approximately 80% were counted once. In total, the top ten clones hold 3% to 4% of the sample.

The collaborating institutions used their own protocols to collect whole blood in K2EDTA tubes. Collaborator samples were shipped for TCRbeta analysis as frozen whole blood, isolated PBMCs, or DNA extracted from either sample type. Input material: peripheral blood. The chain employs TRBV6-1 and TRBJ1-2; no D gene is confidently identified. The sequence was collected from a woman between 35 and 50 years old with active or convalescent COVID-19. The base sequence is TGTGCCAGCAGTGAAGGAGCCACAGACTATGGCTACACCTTC. Its protein reads: CASSEGATDYGYTF.